This passage covers 7 T cell receptor beta chains from one sample sequenced in a study of shared clonotypes between healthy human individuals. CD45RO negativity and positive selection for CCR7 defined naive CD8 cells, a population that excluded terminally differentiated effector memory CD45RA+ cells. Data came from immunoSEQ multiplex PCR; TCRdb stores just in-frame clones and leaves some out. The sample contains more than 2 million clones, around 93% of which appear only once. The sample was naive CD8+ T cells from PBMCs. The receptors were gathered from a man younger than 30 in good health. Some clones in this sample may be carry-over from other donors' samples.

The chain carries TRBV6-5 and TRBJ1-2, with D tentatively TRBD1 (6 bases). CDR1 MNHEY and CDR2 SVGAGI come from the germline V gene. CDR3 length equals 15 residues. V lost 2 bases, J lost 3 bases, and 13 bases lay in between. The DNA for the CDR3 is TGTGCCAGCAGTTACACATACAGGGCTGACTATGGCTACACCTTC. Its translation is CASSYTYRADYGYTF.

The rearrangement links TRBV7-4 to TRBJ1-5; 7 bases fit TRBD1. Germline trimming cut 4 bases from V and 4 bases from J; bases unmatched to any gene: 4. The germline gives CDR1 SGHVT, CDR2 SQSDAQ. The CDR3 sequence is 14 residues long. CDR3 residues: CASSSRDRNQPQHF. The CDR3 DNA follows: TGTGCCAGCAGCTCCCGGGACAGAAATCAGCCCCAGCATTTT.

The chain joins TRBV29-1 to TRBJ2-7; possible D gene TRBD1, 6 bases. V was pared by 4 bases and J by 5 bases, with 15 bases between. The germline V gene has CDR1 SQVTM and CDR2 ANQGSEA. This CDR3 has 13 residues. The CDR3 DNA follows: TGCAGCGTTGGTGGGACAAGTTTCGACGAGCAGTACTTC. This gives the protein CSVGGTSFDEQYF.

The rearrangement links TRBV27 to TRBJ1-2, with D possibly TRBD1 on 5 matching bases. This CDR3 spans 14 amino acids. Trimming took 2 bases from V and 7 from J, leaving 14 bases between them. The germline gives CDR1 MNHEY, CDR2 SMNVEV (reference sequence). CDR3 loop: CASSLTQAGPGYTF. The CDR3 nucleotides are TGTGCCAGCAGTTTAACACAGGCCGGACCTGGCTACACCTTC.

V gene TRBV25-1 combines with J gene TRBJ1-6, with D unclear. The germline V gene has CDR1 MGHDK and CDR2 SYGVNS. The CDR3 consists of 14 residues. V lost 3 bases and J lost 9, with 12 bases in between. In nucleotides, the CDR3 is TGTGCCAGCAGTGAGTCATATAGTAGTTCACCCCTCCACTTT. It is translated as CASSESYSSSPLHF.

The V gene is TRBV9, the J gene TRBJ1-4; no clear D gene. The germline V gene encodes CDR1 SGDLS and CDR2 YYNGEE. There are 15 residues in the CDR3. With 0 bases removed from V and 4 bases from J, the gap between germline ends came to 10 bases. In DNA form, the CDR3 reads TGTGCCAGCAGCGTAGGCGGCAGCAGTAATGAAAAACTGTTTTTT. Its protein is CASSVGGSSNEKLFF.

This clone was picked up one time. The rearrangement joins TRBV6-6 to TRBJ2-1, with 9 bases lining up with TRBD2. CDR1 MNHNY and CDR2 SVGAGI come from the germline V gene (reference sequence). The V segment lost 4 bases and the J segment 4 bases; nucleotides outside the gene matches: 5. The CDR3 extends over 15 amino acids. The CDR3 DNA reads as TGTGCCAGCAGTTCCTTTAGCGGGAGTTACAATGAGCAGTTCTTC. It is translated as CASSSFSGSYNEQFF.